Listed below are T cell receptor beta chains from one sample, sequenced in a study of T cell responses to AZD1222 COVID-19 vaccine. Clones were sequenced by immunoSEQ multiplex PCR, and TCRdb holds only the in-frame ones, with some missing. In the table there are approximately 120,000 clones, 70% to 90% of which are singletons. The sequencing used peripheral blood, collected on day 0 of AZD1222 vaccination. The receptor source for this set is an adult in good health. Both conserved end residues are part of each CDR3. D genes are given only for firm matches. Where a row states a size, it is once, few, many or the class of an expanded clone; other rows omit it.

v_gene: TRBV5-4
abundance: -
j_gene: TRBJ2-1
d_gene: TRBD2
CDR3nt: TGTGCCAGCAGCCCTGGACTAGCGGAACCAAATGAGCAGTTCTTC
CDR3aa: CASSPGLAEPNEQFF

v_gene: TRBV4-2
abundance: -
j_gene: TRBJ1-3
d_gene: -
CDR3nt: TGTGCCAGCAGCCCCCTCCCCGACGGAAGCTCTGGAAACACCATATATTTT
CDR3aa: CASSPLPDGSSGNTIYF

v_gene: TRBV19
abundance: -
j_gene: TRBJ1-4
d_gene: -
CDR3nt: TGTGCCAGTAGTACCCGGGGGGCGCTAGCTTTTGCAACTAATGAAAAACTGTTTTTT
CDR3aa: CASSTRGALAFATNEKLFF

v_gene: TRBV7-3
abundance: -
j_gene: TRBJ2-1
d_gene: -
CDR3nt: TGTGCCAGCAGCTTAATGGGCGGGGCAGGGCCCAATGAGCAGTTCTTC
CDR3aa: CASSLMGGAGPNEQFF

v_gene: TRBV7-3
abundance: once
j_gene: TRBJ2-5
d_gene: TRBD1
CDR3nt: TGTGCCAGCAGCTTGACAGGGCCCCAAGAGACCCAGTACTTC
CDR3aa: CASSLTGPQETQYF

v_gene: TRBV7-2
abundance: few
j_gene: TRBJ2-3
d_gene: TRBD2
CDR3nt: TGTGCCAGCAGCGTTAGCGGGAGGCCGTCGTCAGATACGCAGTATTTT
CDR3aa: CASSVSGRPSSDTQYF

v_gene: TRBV11-2
abundance: -
j_gene: TRBJ2-1
d_gene: TRBD2
CDR3nt: TGTGCCAGCAGCTTTGGGCTAGCGGCGTACAATGAGCAGTTCTTC
CDR3aa: CASSFGLAAYNEQFF

v_gene: TRBV19
abundance: -
j_gene: TRBJ1-5
d_gene: TRBD1
CDR3nt: TGTGCCAGTAGCCAACCAGGGGGAAGGGGACAGCCCCAGCATTTT
CDR3aa: CASSQPGGRGQPQHF

v_gene: TRBV12-3/TRBV12-4
abundance: -
j_gene: TRBJ2-3
d_gene: -
CDR3nt: TGTGCCAGCAGGCGACAGGGAGGAACGCAGTATTTT
CDR3aa: CASRRQGGTQYF

v_gene: TRBV7-2
abundance: -
j_gene: TRBJ1-2
d_gene: -
CDR3nt: TGTGCCAGCAGCTTACCTCCAGTAGGAGGCTACACCTTC
CDR3aa: CASSLPPVGGYTF

v_gene: TRBV6-5
abundance: few
j_gene: TRBJ1-5
d_gene: -
CDR3nt: TGTGCCAGCAAGGGTCCGGGTAGCAATCAGCCCCAGCATTTT
CDR3aa: CASKGPGSNQPQHF

v_gene: TRBV6-5
abundance: -
j_gene: TRBJ1-2
d_gene: -
CDR3nt: TGTGCCAGCAGTCTTCAGGGGAAGTATGGCTACACCTTC
CDR3aa: CASSLQGKYGYTF

v_gene: TRBV6-5
abundance: -
j_gene: TRBJ1-1
d_gene: -
CDR3nt: TGTGCCAGCACCGGGGTCACTGAAGCTTTCTTT
CDR3aa: CASTGVTEAFF

v_gene: TRBV18
abundance: once
j_gene: TRBJ2-2
d_gene: -
CDR3nt: TGTGCCAGCTCCCTCGGGCCTAACACCGGGGAGCTGTTTTTT
CDR3aa: CASSLGPNTGELFF

v_gene: TRBV14
abundance: -
j_gene: TRBJ1-6
d_gene: TRBD1
CDR3nt: TGTGCCAGCAGCCAAACCCTGTTTCTAGGGGGCAATTCACCCCTCCACTTT
CDR3aa: CASSQTLFLGGNSPLHF

v_gene: TRBV18
abundance: -
j_gene: TRBJ2-5
d_gene: -
CDR3nt: TGTGCCAGCTCAGCTACCGAGGAGACCCAGTACTTC
CDR3aa: CASSATEETQYF

v_gene: TRBV12-3/TRBV12-4
abundance: -
j_gene: TRBJ1-2
d_gene: -
CDR3nt: TGTGCCAGCAGTTTTAGGGCGGCATATGGCTACACCTTC
CDR3aa: CASSFRAAYGYTF

v_gene: TRBV11-3
abundance: -
j_gene: TRBJ2-1
d_gene: TRBD1
CDR3nt: TGTGCCAGCAGCAATCGACAGGGGGCCTACAATGAGCAGTTCTTC
CDR3aa: CASSNRQGAYNEQFF

v_gene: TRBV7-6
abundance: once
j_gene: TRBJ2-1
d_gene: -
CDR3nt: TGTGCCAGCAGCTTCGGACCCAATGAGCAGTTCTTC
CDR3aa: CASSFGPNEQFF

v_gene: TRBV3-1/TRBV3-2
abundance: -
j_gene: TRBJ2-1
d_gene: TRBD2
CDR3nt: TGTGCCAGCAGCCAAGCTAGCGGGAGAGGCAATGAGCAGTTCTTC
CDR3aa: CASSQASGRGNEQFF

v_gene: TRBV12-5
abundance: few
j_gene: TRBJ1-5
d_gene: -
CDR3nt: TGTGCTAGTGGTTTGTCGGCAGGGTCAGCGCGGTATAGCAATCAGCCCCAGCATTTT
CDR3aa: CASGLSAGSARYSNQPQHF

v_gene: TRBV7-9
abundance: -
j_gene: TRBJ1-2
d_gene: -
CDR3nt: TGTGCCAGCAGCTTAGATATGTTTACAGGAGGCTTC
CDR3aa: CASSLDMFTGGF

v_gene: TRBV9
abundance: -
j_gene: TRBJ1-1
d_gene: -
CDR3nt: TGTGCCAGCAGCGTGTATCACAGGGCAGATGGCACTGAAGCTTTCTTT
CDR3aa: CASSVYHRADGTEAFF

v_gene: TRBV5-1
abundance: -
j_gene: TRBJ1-2
d_gene: -
CDR3nt: TGCGCCAGCAGCTTGGTGCGCGGAGCCACCTATGGCTACACCTTC
CDR3aa: CASSLVRGATYGYTF

v_gene: TRBV7-9
abundance: -
j_gene: TRBJ2-5
d_gene: TRBD1
CDR3nt: TGTGCCAGCAGCTCGGACAGGCGACACCAAGAGACCCAGTACTTC
CDR3aa: CASSSDRRHQETQYF

v_gene: TRBV9
abundance: -
j_gene: TRBJ1-5
d_gene: -
CDR3nt: TGTGCCAGCAGCGCCCGGGGGGGGACACCCCAGCATTTT
CDR3aa: CASSARGGTPQHF

v_gene: TRBV30
abundance: -
j_gene: TRBJ1-5
d_gene: -
CDR3nt: TGTGCCTGGAGTGGGCGACATAGCAATCAGCCCCAGCATTTT
CDR3aa: CAWSGRHSNQPQHF

v_gene: TRBV5-1
abundance: -
j_gene: TRBJ2-1
d_gene: TRBD2
CDR3nt: TGCGCCAGCAGCCTAACTAGCGGGGGGGCCGGTTACAATGAGCAGTTCTTC
CDR3aa: CASSLTSGGAGYNEQFF

v_gene: TRBV19
abundance: -
j_gene: TRBJ1-4
d_gene: TRBD1
CDR3nt: TGTGCCAGTAGGATTCAGGGGGCACCCAATGAAAAACTGTTTTTT
CDR3aa: CASRIQGAPNEKLFF

v_gene: TRBV27
abundance: -
j_gene: TRBJ1-1
d_gene: -
CDR3nt: TGTGCCAGCAGTCCAGTTTTTAACACTGAAGCTTTCTTT
CDR3aa: CASSPVFNTEAFF

v_gene: TRBV28
abundance: -
j_gene: TRBJ1-2
d_gene: -
CDR3nt: TGTGCCAGCAGTCGGGGGGTTGAGGGTGGCTACACCTTC
CDR3aa: CASSRGVEGGYTF

v_gene: TRBV4-1
abundance: -
j_gene: TRBJ1-4
d_gene: -
CDR3nt: TGCGCCAGCAGCCAAGTCGGAAAACTGTTTTTT
CDR3aa: CASSQVGKLFF

v_gene: TRBV9
abundance: -
j_gene: TRBJ2-1
d_gene: -
CDR3nt: TGTGCCAGCAGCCCGACAGACAATGAGCAGTTCTTC
CDR3aa: CASSPTDNEQFF

v_gene: TRBV13
abundance: -
j_gene: TRBJ2-3
d_gene: -
CDR3nt: TGTGCCAGCAGCTTAGTGGGGCCGGGAGTGGGTACGCAGTATTTT
CDR3aa: CASSLVGPGVGTQYF

v_gene: TRBV24-1
abundance: -
j_gene: TRBJ2-7
d_gene: -
CDR3nt: TGTGCCACCGAGGCTGCAGGGTCCTACGAGCAGTACTTC
CDR3aa: CATEAAGSYEQYF

v_gene: TRBV2
abundance: -
j_gene: TRBJ2-3
d_gene: -
CDR3nt: TGTGCCAGCAGGCACACCCGTGCTAGCACAGATACGCAGTATTTT
CDR3aa: CASRHTRASTDTQYF

v_gene: TRBV5-1
abundance: -
j_gene: TRBJ1-4
d_gene: TRBD1
CDR3nt: TGCGCCAGCAGCCTGGGACAGCGTAATGAAAAACTGTTTTTT
CDR3aa: CASSLGQRNEKLFF

v_gene: TRBV4-1
abundance: once
j_gene: TRBJ1-5
d_gene: TRBD1
CDR3nt: TGCGCCAGCAGCCAAGAGACAGGGGCGAATCAGCCCCAGCATTTT
CDR3aa: CASSQETGANQPQHF

v_gene: TRBV20-1
abundance: -
j_gene: TRBJ1-1
d_gene: TRBD1
CDR3nt: TGCAGTGCTAAAGGACAGGGCCAAGCTTTCTTT
CDR3aa: CSAKGQGQAFF

v_gene: TRBV10-3
abundance: few
j_gene: TRBJ1-2
d_gene: TRBD1
CDR3nt: TGTGCCATCAGTGAGGGACAGGGAGTAGAGGGCTACACCTTC
CDR3aa: CAISEGQGVEGYTF

v_gene: TRBV19
abundance: -
j_gene: TRBJ1-2
d_gene: -
CDR3nt: TGTGCCAGTAGTAATCTCCGAAATTCAAACTATGGCTACACCTTC
CDR3aa: CASSNLRNSNYGYTF

v_gene: TRBV30
abundance: -
j_gene: TRBJ1-2
d_gene: -
CDR3nt: TGTGCCTGGAGCGCAGGGGTAGACTATGGCTACACCTTC
CDR3aa: CAWSAGVDYGYTF

v_gene: TRBV28
abundance: -
j_gene: TRBJ2-1
d_gene: TRBD2
CDR3nt: TGTGCCAGCAGTTCCCGGGGGGGCCGGAATGAGCAGTTCTTC
CDR3aa: CASSSRGGRNEQFF

v_gene: TRBV7-2
abundance: -
j_gene: TRBJ1-4
d_gene: TRBD1
CDR3nt: TGTGCCAGCAGCTTCGGCAGGGGGTATGAAAAACTGTTTTTT
CDR3aa: CASSFGRGYEKLFF

v_gene: TRBV27
abundance: few
j_gene: TRBJ2-3
d_gene: TRBD1
CDR3nt: TGTGCCACCCGAAAGACAGGGGGCCTGACGGATACGCAGTATTTT
CDR3aa: CATRKTGGLTDTQYF

v_gene: TRBV9
abundance: -
j_gene: TRBJ1-4
d_gene: -
CDR3nt: TGTGCCAGCAGCGCTGGGGGTAGGGGCGCGGTTGAAAAACTGTTTTTT
CDR3aa: CASSAGGRGAVEKLFF

v_gene: TRBV5-1
abundance: -
j_gene: TRBJ2-2
d_gene: -
CDR3nt: TGCGCCAGCAGCTTGTCGGCGAACACCGGGGAGCTGTTTTTT
CDR3aa: CASSLSANTGELFF

v_gene: TRBV2
abundance: -
j_gene: TRBJ2-7
d_gene: -
CDR3nt: TGTGCCAGAAGCCCCGGGCAATACGAGCAGTACTTC
CDR3aa: CARSPGQYEQYF

v_gene: TRBV7-8
abundance: -
j_gene: TRBJ2-7
d_gene: -
CDR3nt: TGTGCCAGCAGCCGAGGGGGAGGGCAGATTTCCTACGAGCAGTACTTC
CDR3aa: CASSRGGGQISYEQYF

v_gene: TRBV10-2
abundance: once
j_gene: TRBJ1-2
d_gene: -
CDR3nt: TGCGCCAGCAGTGAGATGATTGGGGCAGGGGATGGCTACACCTTC
CDR3aa: CASSEMIGAGDGYTF

v_gene: TRBV5-1
abundance: -
j_gene: TRBJ1-1
d_gene: -
CDR3nt: TGCGCCAGCAGCATCACAGCGAACTTAAACACTGAAGCTTTCTTT
CDR3aa: CASSITANLNTEAFF

v_gene: TRBV7-9
abundance: once
j_gene: TRBJ2-3
d_gene: TRBD2
CDR3nt: TGTGCCAGCACTAGCGGGGGGTTTTCTTCCACAGATACGCAGTATTTT
CDR3aa: CASTSGGFSSTDTQYF

v_gene: TRBV19
abundance: -
j_gene: TRBJ1-2
d_gene: -
CDR3nt: TGTGCCAGTAGTATGGCCAGGACCCTCGGCTACACCTTC
CDR3aa: CASSMARTLGYTF